The 15 T cell receptor beta chains reported below all come from one sample, sequenced in a study of cytomegalovirus exposure and HLA in healthy donors. Both 60 Vbeta primers and 13 Jbeta primers went into the PCR. This table comes from immunoSEQ multiplex PCR, and its TCRdb copy is limited to in-frame clones, with some not included. This table holds under 300,000 clones, roughly 88% found once. The sequencing input was PBMCs. The receptors originated from a man in his forties in good health and CMV-seropositive.

The rearrangement joins TRBV7-9 to TRBJ1-4, with D possibly TRBD1 on 6 matching bases. The CDR3 is 17 residues long. Germline CDR1 is SEHNR and CDR2 is FQNEAQ (reference sequence). Trimming removed 4 bases at V and 0 bases at J, with 15 bases between. The CDR3 spells CASSYFLTGATNEKLFF. CDR3 nucleotide sequence: TGTGCCAGCAGCTACTTTCTGACAGGTGCAACTAATGAAAAACTGTTTTTT. The whole variable domain, remainder taken from reference TRBV7-9 and TRBJ1-4, is DTGVSQNPRHKITKRGQNVTFRCDPISEHNRLYWYRQTLGQGPEFLTYFQNEAQLEKSRLLSDRFSAERPKGSFSTLEIQRTEQGDSAMYLCASSYFLTGATNEKLFFGSGTQLSVL.

The gene calls are TRBV5-1 and TRBJ2-2; D is undetermined. Germline CDR1 is SGHRS and CDR2 is YFSETQ. This CDR3 region has 16 residues. Trimming stripped 0 bases from V and 1 base from J, with 10 bases between. As DNA, the CDR3 is TGCGCCAGCAGCTTGGCCACAAGAATGAACACCGGGGAGCTGTTTTTT. Translating gives CASSLATRMNTGELFF.

The J gene is TRBJ2-1, the V gene TRBV19; 12 nucleotides line up with TRBD1. The V gene's germline CDR1 is LNHDA and CDR2 SQIVND (reference sequence). Germline trimming cut 5 bases from V and 8 bases from J; bases unmatched to any gene: 7. The CDR3 sequence is 15 residues long. The CDR3 DNA reads TGTGCCAGTAGTGCGGGACAGGGGGCTTCTTATGAGCAGTTCTTC. Translating gives CASSAGQGASYEQFF.

J is TRBJ1-4 and V is TRBV4-3, with 7 bases that match TRBD1. The CDR3 sequence is 13 residues long. Germline values: CDR1 LGHNA, CDR2 YSLEER. V shed 4 bases, J shed 7 bases, and the junction held 3 bases outside the gene matches. The CDR3 bases are TGCGCCAGCAGCCCAGGGGGTGGTGAAAAACTGTTTTTT. This encodes CASSPGGGEKLFF.

This clone came up once. The genes are TRBV11-2 and TRBJ1-1; perhaps TRBD1 as D (6 bases). The CDR3 loop spans 16 amino acids. V lost 1 base and J 4 bases, leaving 16 bases between the germline ends. Germline assignment: CDR1 SGHAT and CDR2 FQNNGV. The CDR3 DNA reads as TGTGCCAGCAGCTTAGCGGGAAACAGGGCCCTCACTGAAGCTTTCTTT. This gives the protein CASSLAGNRALTEAFF.

V is TRBV28 and J is TRBJ2-7; D remains unclear. With 1 base removed from V and 2 bases from J, the gap between germline ends came to 3 bases. This CDR3 spans 12 amino acids. CDR1 is MDHEN and CDR2 is SYDVKM in the germline V gene. Written as DNA, the CDR3 is TGTGCCAGCAGTTTATCTGCCTACGAGCAGTACTTC. Amino acids: CASSLSAYEQYF.

The CDR3 region is CASSPVGGQSYEQYF. CDR3 nucleotides: TGTGCCAGCAGCCCAGTAGGGGGCCAGTCCTACGAGCAGTACTTC. The rearrangement uses TRBV7-9 and TRBJ2-7, with 7 bases matching TRBD1. The germline CDR1 and CDR2 sequences are SEHNR and FQNEAQ (reference sequence). This CDR3 has 15 residues. The V gene end was trimmed by 5 bases and the J gene end by 1 base; junction bases not matched to a gene: 8.

This clone was observed a handful of times. The V gene is TRBV6-5, the J gene TRBJ2-7; 8 bases fit TRBD1. There are 14 residues in the CDR3. Germline V lookup: CDR1 MNHEY, CDR2 SVGAGI. Trimming cost V 8 bases and J 7 bases; bases outside gene matches: 13. CDR3 residues: CASSNRDRSLEQYF. CDR3 sequence (DNA): TGTGCCAGCTCGAACCGGGACAGGAGCTTGGAGCAGTACTTC.

The CDR3 sequence is CASSRGEGGPYEQYF. The CDR3 DNA reads as TGCGCCAGCAGCAGGGGGGAGGGAGGGCCCTACGAGCAGTACTTC. V is TRBV4-3 and J is TRBJ2-7, with D maybe TRBD2 (7 bases). The length of the CDR3 is 15 residues. Trimming left V 5 bases short and J 2 bases short, with 16 bases between. Germline-derived CDR1 and CDR2 are LGHNA and YSLEER.

V gene TRBV6-4 combines with J gene TRBJ2-2, with 8 positions matching TRBD1. Germline CDR1 is MRHNA and CDR2 is SNTAGT. The V and J ends lost 2 bases and 3 bases, in that order; junction bases with no gene match: 5. The CDR3 totals 16 residues. The CDR3 DNA sequence: TGTGCCAGCAGTGACGGGCAGGGGGCCTACACCGGGGAGCTGTTTTTT. It is translated as CASSDGQGAYTGELFF.

The V gene is TRBV29-1, the J gene TRBJ1-2, with D possibly being TRBD1 (5 bases). Germline CDR1 is SQVTM and CDR2 is ANQGSEA. CDR3 size: 11 residues. Trimming removed 4 bases at V and 5 bases at J, with 8 bases between. The CDR3 sequence is CSVVGGYGYTF. The CDR3 nucleotides read TGCAGCGTTGTGGGGGGGTATGGCTACACCTTC.

The chain has TRBV4-1 and TRBJ2-1; 8 bases agree with TRBD1. The V gene's germline CDR1 is MGHRA and CDR2 YSYEKL. CDR3 length equals 16 residues. V was pared by 3 bases and J by 1 base, with 5 bases of the junction left unmatched. DNA for the CDR3: TGCGCCAGCAGCCAGACAGGGGTAGGGTCCTACAATGAGCAGTTCTTC. It codes for CASSQTGVGSYNEQFF.

The gene calls are TRBV15 and TRBJ2-7, with a weak D call TRBD2 (5 bases). Trimming removed 2 bases from V and 0 bases from J, with 14 bases in between. CDR3 length equals 16 residues. CDR1 LNHNV and CDR2 YYDKDF come from the germline V gene (reference sequence). The CDR3 protein is CATSRMGSGISYEQYF. CDR3 DNA sequence: TGTGCCACCAGCAGAATGGGGAGCGGAATCTCCTACGAGCAGTACTTC.

On this clone itself: No conserved phenylalanine or tryptophan ends this CDR3, so it is likely a read error. No DNA is shown, since the ends of the CDR3 on it are uncertain; the CDR3 is the one TCRdb lists. The V and J genes are TRBV5-1 and TRBJ2-3; TRBD1 is the table's D call, not checked against the DNA. From its first to its last residue, the CDR3 has 12 amino acids. Germline CDR1 and CDR2: SGHRS and YFSETQ. CDR3: CASSPGTGVFRL.

Only one count was recorded for this clone. The chain uses TRBV27 and TRBJ1-2, with 10 bases fitting TRBD1. CDR3 length equals 15 residues. Germline CDR1 is MNHEY and CDR2 is SMNVEV (reference sequence). V lost 5 bases and J lost 1; bases outside the gene matches: 4. The CDR3 is CASSPGTGVNYGYTF. The CDR3 DNA is TGTGCCAGCAGTCCAGGGACAGGGGTTAACTATGGCTACACCTTC.